One TCR beta chain is described in this entry. The sample comes from a study of blood T cell repertoires in COVID-19. Study details: COVID-19 samples, acute and convalescent, were from the United States, Italy and Spain.

J was trimmed by 3 bases and V by 4 bases; bases with no gene match: 8. Germline CDR1 and CDR2: SGDLS and YYNGEE. CDR3 size: 15 residues. Assay: immunoSEQ multiplex PCR; the TCRdb copy retains only in-frame clones and omits some. The sample holds 200,000 to 250,000 clones, approximately 86% seen once. The specimen was peripheral blood. The V gene is TRBV9, the J gene TRBJ1-2, with TRBD1 matching 8 bases. The sequence was collected from a woman aged 30 to 39 who had recovered from COVID-19. The CDR3 protein is CASSHTDRVDYGYTF. The CDR3 DNA follows: TGTGCCAGCAGCCATACGGACAGGGTGGACTATGGCTACACCTTC.